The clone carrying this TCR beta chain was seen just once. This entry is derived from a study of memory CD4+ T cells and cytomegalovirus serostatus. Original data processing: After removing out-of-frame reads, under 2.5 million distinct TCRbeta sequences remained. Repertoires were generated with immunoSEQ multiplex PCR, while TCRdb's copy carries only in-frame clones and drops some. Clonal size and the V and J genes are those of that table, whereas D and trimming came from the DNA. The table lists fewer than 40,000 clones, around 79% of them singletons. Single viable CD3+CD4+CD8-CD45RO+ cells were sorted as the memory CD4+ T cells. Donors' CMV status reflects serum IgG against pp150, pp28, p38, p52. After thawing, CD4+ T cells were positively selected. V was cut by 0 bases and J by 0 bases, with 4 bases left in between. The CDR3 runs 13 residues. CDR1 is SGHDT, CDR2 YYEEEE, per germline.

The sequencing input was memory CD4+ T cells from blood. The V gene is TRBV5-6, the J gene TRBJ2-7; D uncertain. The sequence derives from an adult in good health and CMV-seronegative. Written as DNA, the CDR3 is TGTGCCAGCAGCTTGGGCAGCTCCTACGAGCAGTACTTC. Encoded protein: CASSLGSSYEQYF.